This is a list of T cell receptor beta chains from one sample in a study of T-cell reconstitution after alpha-beta-depleted transplantation in children. TCRdb fed the PCR reads into MiXCR, producing one record per CDR3 protein. The data show 480,000 or so distinct CDR3 sequences, about 10% seen once. The source material was PBMCs, sampled before TCRalphabeta/CD19-depleted stem cell transplant. Every receptor here comes from a child aged 2 to 10 with inherited bone marrow failure, due to receive a stem cell transplant. Both conserved end residues are part of each CDR3. Fields, in order: D gene, J gene, clone size, V gene, CDR3 DNA, CDR3 protein. A D gene is named only where the DNA matches it firmly. Only some rows state a clone size, as once, few, many or a class for expanded clones.

D gene: TRBD2; J gene: TRBJ2-7; clone size: many; V gene: TRBV6-2/TRBV6-3; CDR3 DNA: TGTGCCAGCAGTTTGCTAGCGGGAAGATGGGAGCAGTACTTC; CDR3 protein: CASSLLAGRWEQYF
D gene: NA; J gene: TRBJ1-1; clone size: many; V gene: TRBV5-1; CDR3 DNA: TGCGCCAGCAGCTTGGAAGGACCCTCGAACACTGAAGCTTTCTTT; CDR3 protein: CASSLEGPSNTEAFF
D gene: TRBD2; J gene: TRBJ2-3; clone size: few; V gene: TRBV15; CDR3 DNA: TGTGCCACCACCGTGCTAGCGGGAGCAGATACGCAGTATTTT; CDR3 protein: CATTVLAGADTQYF
D gene: NA; J gene: TRBJ1-6; clone size: many; V gene: TRBV20-1; CDR3 DNA: TGCAGTGCTAGAGATTCGAATGGGTCACCCCTCCACTTT; CDR3 protein: CSARDSNGSPLHF
D gene: NA; J gene: TRBJ2-5; clone size: many; V gene: TRBV7-9; CDR3 DNA: TGTGCCAGCAGCCTATGGGTCGGAGGAGATAACTTC; CDR3 protein: CASSLWVGGDNF
D gene: NA; J gene: TRBJ1-2; clone size: many; V gene: TRBV27; CDR3 DNA: TGTGCCAGCAGTACCTCTTCAGGGGTGGAAGGCTACACCTTC; CDR3 protein: CASSTSSGVEGYTF
D gene: NA; J gene: TRBJ2-1; clone size: many; V gene: TRBV4-3; CDR3 DNA: TGCGCCAGCAGCCAAGGAGGGAGCTCCTACAATGAGCAGTTCTTC; CDR3 protein: CASSQGGSSYNEQFF
D gene: TRBD2; J gene: TRBJ2-7; clone size: many; V gene: TRBV7-8; CDR3 DNA: TGTGCCAGCAGCCCGAGACTAGCGGGAAACTCCTACGAGCAGTACTTC; CDR3 protein: CASSPRLAGNSYEQYF
D gene: TRBD2; J gene: TRBJ2-1; clone size: many; V gene: TRBV20-1; CDR3 DNA: TGCAGTGCTAGCGGCGGGGGCTACAATGAGCAGTTCTTC; CDR3 protein: CSASGGGYNEQFF
D gene: TRBD1; J gene: TRBJ2-7; clone size: many; V gene: TRBV20-1; CDR3 DNA: TGCAGTGCTAGGGGGAAGACAGGGGCCTACGAGCAGTACTTC; CDR3 protein: CSARGKTGAYEQYF
D gene: NA; J gene: TRBJ2-3; clone size: NA; V gene: TRBV9; CDR3 DNA: TGTGCCAGCAGCGACGCCCGGGACAGCACAGATACGCAGTATTTT; CDR3 protein: CASSDARDSTDTQYF
D gene: TRBD1; J gene: TRBJ1-5; clone size: many; V gene: TRBV20-1; CDR3 DNA: TGCAGTGCAGGGGGCCCTAATCAGCCCCAGCATTTT; CDR3 protein: CSAGGPNQPQHF
D gene: TRBD2; J gene: TRBJ2-1; clone size: few; V gene: TRBV6-2/TRBV6-3; CDR3 DNA: TGTGCCAGCAGTTACGAACGCTCGGGGGAGACCAGCGGGGACTACAATGAGCAGTTCTTC; CDR3 protein: CASSYERSGETSGDYNEQFF
D gene: TRBD2; J gene: TRBJ2-3; clone size: many; V gene: TRBV2; CDR3 DNA: TGTGCCAGCGCCTCTAGCGGGAACCCTACAGATACGCAGTATTTT; CDR3 protein: CASASSGNPTDTQYF
D gene: NA; J gene: TRBJ2-1; clone size: many; V gene: TRBV11-2; CDR3 DNA: TGTGCCAGCAGCTCCGACTTTACCGGTGAGCAGTTCTTC; CDR3 protein: CASSSDFTGEQFF
D gene: TRBD1; J gene: TRBJ2-3; clone size: many; V gene: TRBV5-1; CDR3 DNA: TGCGCCAGCAGCGGACAGGGGAACACAGATACGCAGTATTTT; CDR3 protein: CASSGQGNTDTQYF
D gene: NA; J gene: TRBJ2-3; clone size: NA; V gene: TRBV7-9; CDR3 DNA: TGTGCCAGCAGCTGGCAAGATACGCAGTATTTT; CDR3 protein: CASSWQDTQYF
D gene: NA; J gene: TRBJ1-2; clone size: many; V gene: TRBV29-1; CDR3 DNA: TGCAGCGTTGTAGATTTGGACACCAACTATGGCTACACCTTC; CDR3 protein: CSVVDLDTNYGYTF
D gene: TRBD1; J gene: TRBJ1-1; clone size: few; V gene: TRBV19; CDR3 DNA: TGTGCCAGTAGTACCCTACAGGGGACGCGAAACACTGAAGCTTTCTTT; CDR3 protein: CASSTLQGTRNTEAFF
D gene: NA; J gene: TRBJ1-4; clone size: few; V gene: TRBV27; CDR3 DNA: TGTGCCAGCAGTCCGCGTGGCTCCTTCAATGAAAAACTGTTTTTT; CDR3 protein: CASSPRGSFNEKLFF
D gene: TRBD1; J gene: TRBJ2-7; clone size: few; V gene: TRBV20-1; CDR3 DNA: TGCAGTGCCACGGGACAGGGGGTTTCCGAGCAGTACTTC; CDR3 protein: CSATGQGVSEQYF
D gene: TRBD2; J gene: TRBJ2-7; clone size: few; V gene: TRBV18; CDR3 DNA: TGTGCCAGCTCACCAGGAGGACTAGCGGGGGCCTACGAGCAGGACTTC; CDR3 protein: CASSPGGLAGAYEQDF
D gene: NA; J gene: TRBJ2-6; clone size: many; V gene: TRBV5-1; CDR3 DNA: TGCGCCAGCAGCGGAGGGACCTCGCCTGGGGCCAACGTCCTGACTTTC; CDR3 protein: CASSGGTSPGANVLTF
D gene: NA; J gene: TRBJ2-3; clone size: many; V gene: TRBV5-6; CDR3 DNA: TGTGCCAGCAGCTCGATGGCAGATACGCAGTATTTT; CDR3 protein: CASSSMADTQYF
D gene: NA; J gene: TRBJ1-2; clone size: NA; V gene: TRBV4-3; CDR3 DNA: TGCGCCAGCAGCCAAGTTGGTTACAGGGAAGACGGCTACACCTTC; CDR3 protein: CASSQVGYREDGYTF
D gene: NA; J gene: TRBJ2-1; clone size: many; V gene: TRBV4-1; CDR3 DNA: TGCGCCAGCAGCCAAGACTACCTATCCTACAATGAGCAGTTCTTC; CDR3 protein: CASSQDYLSYNEQFF
D gene: NA; J gene: TRBJ2-7; clone size: many; V gene: TRBV7-2; CDR3 DNA: TGTGCCAGCAGCTTACGTTCCTTTCGGTACGAGCAGTACTTC; CDR3 protein: CASSLRSFRYEQYF
D gene: TRBD1; J gene: TRBJ2-5; clone size: many; V gene: TRBV28; CDR3 DNA: TGTGCCAGCAGTCTTCCGACAGGGGGAAAGACCCAGTACTTC; CDR3 protein: CASSLPTGGKTQYF
D gene: TRBD2; J gene: TRBJ2-1; clone size: many; V gene: TRBV29-1; CDR3 DNA: TGCAGCGTTGAAGGCCCGACTAGCGGGAGCTCCTACAATGAGCAGTTCTTC; CDR3 protein: CSVEGPTSGSSYNEQFF
D gene: TRBD1; J gene: TRBJ1-2; clone size: many; V gene: TRBV5-5; CDR3 DNA: TGTGCCAGCAGCGCGGAGGGGGCTTATGGCTACACCTTC; CDR3 protein: CASSAEGAYGYTF
D gene: NA; J gene: TRBJ2-7; clone size: many; V gene: TRBV7-9; CDR3 DNA: TGTGCCAGCAGCTTCGTCGGCCAGAACTACGAGCAGTACTTC; CDR3 protein: CASSFVGQNYEQYF
D gene: TRBD2; J gene: TRBJ2-5; clone size: once; V gene: TRBV15; CDR3 DNA: TGTGCCACCAGCAGGGGGGAGGGATGGGAGACCCAGTACTTC; CDR3 protein: CATSRGEGWETQYF
D gene: TRBD1; J gene: TRBJ2-2; clone size: few; V gene: TRBV27; CDR3 DNA: TGTGCCAGCAGTTTATCAGACAGGGGGCGGACCGGGGAGCTGTTTTTT; CDR3 protein: CASSLSDRGRTGELFF
D gene: NA; J gene: TRBJ1-2; clone size: many; V gene: TRBV10-3; CDR3 DNA: TGTGCCATCAGTGAAGCCGGGGGCCAGTATGGCTACACCTTC; CDR3 protein: CAISEAGGQYGYTF
D gene: NA; J gene: TRBJ1-1; clone size: many; V gene: TRBV29-1; CDR3 DNA: TGCAGCGTTGAAGGAGGCGGAATGCTGAACACTGAAGCTTTCTTT; CDR3 protein: CSVEGGGMLNTEAFF
D gene: TRBD1; J gene: TRBJ2-2; clone size: few; V gene: TRBV23-1; CDR3 DNA: TGCGCCAGCAGTCATCCGGCCGGACAGGGGCGCACCGGGGAGCTGTTTTTT; CDR3 protein: CASSHPAGQGRTGELFF
D gene: TRBD1; J gene: TRBJ1-1; clone size: many; V gene: TRBV12-3/TRBV12-4; CDR3 DNA: TGTGCCAGCAGTCGACAGGGGGCGGCCACTGAAGCTTTCTTT; CDR3 protein: CASSRQGAATEAFF
D gene: NA; J gene: TRBJ2-1; clone size: few; V gene: TRBV20-1; CDR3 DNA: TGCAGTGCCCAAGACTCGAGCTCCTACAATGAGCAGTTCTTC; CDR3 protein: CSAQDSSSYNEQFF
D gene: NA; J gene: TRBJ2-2; clone size: many; V gene: TRBV28; CDR3 DNA: TGTGCCAGCACCAAAGGGGGTTGGCGGGAGCTGTTTTTT; CDR3 protein: CASTKGGWRELFF
D gene: NA; J gene: TRBJ2-3; clone size: many; V gene: TRBV28; CDR3 DNA: TGTGCCAGCAGTTTGGACCCTAGCACAGATACGCAGTATTTT; CDR3 protein: CASSLDPSTDTQYF
D gene: TRBD2; J gene: TRBJ2-7; clone size: many; V gene: TRBV7-9; CDR3 DNA: TGTGCCAGCAGCTTAGCCCCCGGTAGCGGGTTCTCCTACGAGCAGTACTTC; CDR3 protein: CASSLAPGSGFSYEQYF
D gene: TRBD2; J gene: TRBJ2-7; clone size: many; V gene: TRBV6-2/TRBV6-3; CDR3 DNA: TGTGCCAGCAGGTTCCTAGCGGGCGCCTACGAGCAGTACTTC; CDR3 protein: CASRFLAGAYEQYF
D gene: TRBD1; J gene: TRBJ2-1; clone size: many; V gene: TRBV12-3/TRBV12-4; CDR3 DNA: TGTGCCAGCAGTCAGTGGGGGACAGGGGGTAGGAATGAGCAGTTCTTC; CDR3 protein: CASSQWGTGGRNEQFF
D gene: TRBD2; J gene: TRBJ2-1; clone size: NA; V gene: TRBV5-1; CDR3 DNA: TGCGCCAGCCCCTCCGGGGACTTTCGTCCGGGAGGCTACAATGAGCAGTTCTTC; CDR3 protein: CASPSGDFRPGGYNEQFF
D gene: NA; J gene: TRBJ2-1; clone size: few; V gene: TRBV20-1; CDR3 DNA: TGCAGTGCTAGAGATTTATCGGGGTCTTCCACCCTATCCTACAATGAGCAGTTCTTC; CDR3 protein: CSARDLSGSSTLSYNEQFF
D gene: TRBD1; J gene: TRBJ1-1; clone size: many; V gene: TRBV6-5; CDR3 DNA: TGTGCCAGCAAAAGGGGGCACGAGGGAACTGAAGCTTTCTTT; CDR3 protein: CASKRGHEGTEAFF
D gene: NA; J gene: TRBJ2-2; clone size: NA; V gene: TRBV20-1; CDR3 DNA: TGCAGTGTAGAGGGGGGTCACACCGGGGAGCTGTTTTTT; CDR3 protein: CSVEGGHTGELFF
D gene: TRBD1; J gene: TRBJ2-1; clone size: many; V gene: TRBV27; CDR3 DNA: TGTGCCAGCACCACCTTCAGCTGGACAGGGGGCCCCTACAATGAGCAGTTCTTC; CDR3 protein: CASTTFSWTGGPYNEQFF
D gene: NA; J gene: TRBJ2-1; clone size: many; V gene: TRBV20-1; CDR3 DNA: TGCAGTGCTTTGGGGGACCTAATATCCTACAATGAGCAGTTCTTC; CDR3 protein: CSALGDLISYNEQFF
D gene: TRBD2; J gene: TRBJ2-7; clone size: NA; V gene: TRBV20-1; CDR3 DNA: TGCAGTGGGACTAGCGGGGTGTACGAGCAGTACTTC; CDR3 protein: CSGTSGVYEQYF
D gene: NA; J gene: TRBJ1-2; clone size: many; V gene: TRBV3-1; CDR3 DNA: TGTGCCAGCAGCCAAGATGGGACTAACTATGGCTACACCTTC; CDR3 protein: CASSQDGTNYGYTF
D gene: TRBD1; J gene: TRBJ1-1; clone size: NA; V gene: TRBV30; CDR3 DNA: TGTGCCTGGAGTGTAAAGGCCCGGGACAGGGGGGATGAAGCTTTCTTT; CDR3 protein: CAWSVKARDRGDEAFF
D gene: TRBD2; J gene: TRBJ2-1; clone size: NA; V gene: TRBV5-1; CDR3 DNA: TGCGCCAGCTGCGAGCCACCAGCGGGAGTTTACAATGAGCAGTTCTTC; CDR3 protein: CASCEPPAGVYNEQFF
D gene: TRBD1; J gene: TRBJ2-3; clone size: many; V gene: TRBV12-3/TRBV12-4; CDR3 DNA: TGTGCCAGCAGGGGGACAGGGGGCACAGATACGCAGTATTTT; CDR3 protein: CASRGTGGTDTQYF